A single sample is the source of the 26 T cell receptor beta chains below, sequenced in a study of T cell responses to AZD1222 COVID-19 vaccine. Produced via immunoSEQ multiplex PCR; TCRdb's table is partial and in-frame only. The table records around 200,000 clones, about 91% of them present only once. This specimen was peripheral blood, taken on day 0 of AZD1222 vaccination. The receptors originated from an adult in good health.

V is TRBV27 and J is TRBJ1-6; 9 bases are a match to TRBD1. Per the germline V gene, CDR1 is MNHEY and CDR2 is SMNVEV (reference sequence). The CDR3 is 15 amino acids. The J segment lost 9 bases and the V segment lost 3 bases, leaving 6 bases of the junction unmatched. The CDR3 bases are TGTGCCAGCAGTTTGGGGACAGGGTACTCTTCACCCCTCCACTTT. Translation: CASSLGTGYSSPLHF.

This chain connects TRBV10-3 to TRBJ1-6, with D perhaps TRBD1 (6 bases). This CDR3 spans 15 amino acids. The V gene lost 4 bases and the J gene lost 4 bases, with 11 bases spanning the gap. Germline V gene sequence: CDR1 ENHRY, CDR2 SYGVKD. The CDR3 loop is CAISVGDKYNSPLHF. The DNA of the CDR3 is TGTGCCATCAGTGTGGGGGACAAATATAATTCACCCCTCCACTTT.

This chain uses TRBV5-1 with TRBJ2-7, with 10 bases aligning to TRBD1. The CDR3 runs to 14 residues. CDR1 SGHRS and CDR2 YFSETQ come from the germline V gene. Losses at the gene ends were 4 bases for V and 2 bases for J; bases not matched to a gene: 3. CDR3 region: CASSTGQGTYEQYF. The DNA for the CDR3 is TGCGCCAGCAGCACGGGACAGGGGACCTACGAGCAGTACTTC.

The chain links TRBV9 to TRBJ1-2; D is possibly TRBD1 (5 bases). V lost 0 bases and J lost 3, with 9 bases in between. This CDR3 is 14 amino acids long. Germline V CDR1 and CDR2: SGDLS, YYNGEE. The DNA for the CDR3 is TGTGCCAGCAGCGTAGGATCGGGGGACTATGGCTACACCTTC. Its protein product is CASSVGSGDYGYTF. Looking up the rest from reference TRBV9 and TRBJ1-2 gives the full variable domain: DSGVTQTPKHLITATGQRVTLRCSPRSGDLSVYWYQQSLDQGLQFLIQYYNGEERAKGNILERFSAQQFPDLHSELNLSSLELGDSALYFCASSVGSGDYGYTFGSGTRLTVV.

This clone was counted a single time. This chain links TRBV11-3 with TRBJ1-5, with D hard to call. CDR3 length: 14 residues. Trimming took 5 bases from V and 2 from J, leaving 10 bases between them. The germline V gene has CDR1 SGHNT and CDR2 YENEEA. The CDR3 region is CASSGLGGNQPQHF. Here the CDR3 DNA reads TGTGCCAGCAGCGGCCTTGGGGGCAATCAGCCCCAGCATTTT.

This clone came up once. The genes are TRBV9 and TRBJ2-3, with a weak D call TRBD2 (5 bases). The length of the CDR3 is 16 residues. Germline values: CDR1 SGDLS, CDR2 YYNGEE. V lost 4 bases to trimming and J lost 2 bases, with 17 bases between them. Here the CDR3 reads CASSPPPAADTDTQYF. As DNA, the CDR3 is TGTGCCAGCAGCCCTCCGCCAGCGGCGGACACAGATACGCAGTATTTT.

The chain joins TRBV11-2 to TRBJ2-7, with 8 bases that match TRBD1. The V gene end was trimmed by 5 bases and the J gene end by 5 bases; junction bases not matched to a gene: 8. The CDR3 spans 14 residues. Germline V CDR1 and CDR2: SGHAT, FQNNGV. The CDR3 protein is CASSADRVAHEQYF. The CDR3 nucleotides are TGTGCCAGCAGCGCGGACAGGGTAGCCCACGAGCAGTACTTC.

The chain's CDR3 is CASRLSGGTSTDTQYF. The CDR3 DNA sequence: TGCGCCAGCAGGCTTAGCGGGGGGACTAGCACAGATACGCAGTATTTT. The chain carries TRBV5-1 and TRBJ2-3; 10 bases align to TRBD2. The germline CDR1 and CDR2 sequences are SGHRS and YFSETQ. The CDR3 consists of 16 residues. V lost 5 bases, J lost 0 bases, and 6 bases stayed unmatched.

The V gene is TRBV9, the J gene TRBJ2-5, with 7 nucleotides matching TRBD1. The CDR3 runs to 15 residues. Germline CDR1 is SGDLS and CDR2 is YYNGEE. V shed 4 bases, J shed 5 bases, and the junction held 11 bases outside the gene matches. This CDR3 is CASSPRTGVGETQYF. Written as DNA, the CDR3 is TGTGCCAGCAGCCCCCGGACAGGAGTGGGGGAGACCCAGTACTTC.

This clone was seen only a few times. The chain joins TRBV4-3 to TRBJ2-1; 9 nucleotides line up with TRBD1. The CDR3 is 14 residues long. Germline CDR1 LGHNA, CDR2 YSLEER. The V and J ends lost 3 bases and 10 bases, in that order; junction bases with no gene match: 7. The CDR3 DNA reads as TGCGCCAGCAGCCAGCTTCTAGGACAGGGGGAGCAGTTCTTC. The encoded protein is CASSQLLGQGEQFF.

The gene calls are TRBV19 and TRBJ2-7, with 8 bases that match TRBD1. Per germline, CDR1 LNHDA and CDR2 SQIVND (reference sequence). The CDR3 loop spans 14 amino acids. The J segment lost 4 bases and the V segment lost 5 bases, leaving 7 bases of the junction unmatched. The CDR3 region has the DNA TGTGCCAGTAGTTGGGCAGGGGGCTTTTACGAGCAGTACTTC. As protein: CASSWAGGFYEQYF. Filled out from reference TRBV19 and TRBJ2-7, the complete variable domain reads DGGITQSPKYLFRKEGQNVTLSCEQNLNHDAMYWYRQDPGQGLRLIYYSQIVNDFQKGDIAEGYSVSREKKESFPLTVTSAQKNPTAFYLCASSWAGGFYEQYFGPGTRLTVT.

V usage is TRBV6-5 and J usage is TRBJ1-5, with 12 bases matching TRBD1. The germline gives CDR1 MNHEY, CDR2 SVGAGI. The CDR3 has 16 residues. V trimming: 0 bases; J trimming: 6 bases; junction bases outside the gene matches: 3. For the CDR3, the DNA is TGTGCCAGCAGTTACTCGGGACAGGGGGCAGGTCAGCCCCAGCATTTT. It specifies CASSYSGQGAGQPQHF.

The chain carries TRBV5-1 and TRBJ2-7; D might be TRBD2 (6 bases). Germline CDR1 SGHRS, CDR2 YFSETQ. This CDR3 is 13 amino acids long. V was pared by 4 bases and J by 5 bases, with 13 bases between. CDR3 DNA sequence: TGCGCCAGCAGCGGGGGACTGGCTAACGAGCAGTACTTC. It is translated as CASSGGLANEQYF.

The chain recombines TRBV6-5 with TRBJ1-1, with D uncertain. CDR3 length: 12 residues. Germline CDR1 MNHEY, CDR2 SVGAGI. V lost 10 bases and J lost 7, with 16 bases in between. Here the CDR3 reads CATLEPGVEAFF. The CDR3 DNA reads as TGTGCCACCTTAGAACCCGGGGTTGAAGCTTTCTTT.

The chain has TRBV13 and TRBJ2-5; weak D call: TRBD1 (5 bases). V was shortened by 1 base and J by 4 bases, with 7 bases between the two germline ends. The CDR3 has 13 residues. CDR1 and CDR2 (germline): PRHDT, FYEKMQ (reference sequence). CDR3 amino acids: CASSLVGAETQYF. In nucleotides, the CDR3 is TGTGCCAGCAGCTTAGTTGGGGCAGAGACCCAGTACTTC.

A few counts support this clone. The genes are TRBV6-1 and TRBJ1-1, with D possibly matching TRBD1 (6 bases). The CDR3 sequence is 13 residues long. The V gene's germline CDR1 is MNHNS and CDR2 SASEGT. Trimming stripped 3 bases from V and 1 base from J, with 6 bases between. CDR3: CASSEGANTEAFF. CDR3 nucleotide sequence: TGTGCCAGCAGTGAGGGGGCGAACACTGAAGCTTTCTTT.

Only a few counts were recorded for this clone. The chain links TRBV7-9 to TRBJ2-7; 7 nucleotides match TRBD1. The CDR3 length is 15 residues. V was pared by 3 bases and J by 2 bases, with 7 bases of the junction left unmatched. Germline V CDR1 and CDR2: SEHNR, FQNEAQ (reference sequence). CDR3 nucleotide sequence: TGTGCCAGCAGCTTGCCGAGACAGGGAGCCTACGAGCAGTACTTC. Protein: CASSLPRQGAYEQYF. Complete variable domain (other parts from reference TRBV7-9 and TRBJ2-7): DTGVSQNPRHKITKRGQNVTFRCDPISEHNRLYWYRQTLGQGPEFLTYFQNEAQLEKSRLLSDRFSAERPKGSFSTLEIQRTEQGDSAMYLCASSLPRQGAYEQYFGPGTRLTVT.

The table lists this clone with a count of one. The V and J genes are TRBV9 and TRBJ2-3; D is ambiguous. This CDR3 region has 11 residues. Trimming took 3 bases from V and 5 from J, leaving 4 bases between them. Germline loops: CDR1 SGDLS, CDR2 YYNGEE. Here the CDR3 reads CASSDGDTQYF. Here the CDR3 DNA reads TGTGCCAGCAGCGATGGAGATACGCAGTATTTT.

The V call is TRBV4-1, the J call TRBJ2-6, with D tentatively TRBD1 (7 bases). The V gene lost 2 bases and the J gene lost 0 bases, with 17 bases spanning the gap. The germline CDR1 and CDR2 sequences are MGHRA and YSYEKL. CDR3 size: 19 residues. CDR3 amino acids: CASSQTLAGQLSGANVLTF. CDR3 nucleotide sequence: TGCGCCAGCAGCCAAACCCTGGCGGGACAGCTCTCTGGGGCCAACGTCCTGACTTTC.

The chain has TRBV4-3 and TRBJ1-6; weak D call: TRBD1 (6 bases). V dropped 1 base and J dropped 0 bases, with 10 bases sitting between them. Germline V gives CDR1 LGHNA, CDR2 YSLEER. The CDR3 is 17 residues long. In nucleotides, the CDR3 is TGCGCCAGCAGCCAAGGGACAGTCAGCTCCTATAATTCACCCCTCCACTTT. Translating it yields CASSQGTVSSYNSPLHF.

In nucleotides, the CDR3 is TGCAGTGTACCGGGGGGCACTGAAGCTTTCTTT. It translates to CSVPGGTEAFF. V and J are TRBV20-1 and TRBJ1-1, with D possibly matching TRBD1 (5 bases). The germline V gene has CDR1 DFQATT and CDR2 SNEGSKA (reference sequence). V lost 7 bases and J 4 bases, leaving 10 bases between the germline ends. The CDR3 contains 11 residues.

This chain links TRBV9 with TRBJ2-7; perhaps TRBD2 as D (6 bases). This CDR3 contains 16 residues. The ends were cut back, 0 bases at V and 1 base at J, with 14 bases in the middle. Germline loops: CDR1 SGDLS, CDR2 YYNGEE. The DNA of the CDR3 is TGTGCCAGCAGCGTAGGTGGGGAGAGCGGGTCCTACGAGCAGTACTTC. As protein: CASSVGGESGSYEQYF. Complete variable domain (other parts from reference TRBV9 and TRBJ2-7): DSGVTQTPKHLITATGQRVTLRCSPRSGDLSVYWYQQSLDQGLQFLIQYYNGEERAKGNILERFSAQQFPDLHSELNLSSLELGDSALYFCASSVGGESGSYEQYFGPGTRLTVT.

A single count supports this clone. The genes are TRBV6-4 and TRBJ2-2; perhaps TRBD2 as D (5 bases). The CDR3 is 15 residues long. CDR1 MRHNA and CDR2 SNTAGT come from the germline V gene. Trimming removed 6 bases at V and 3 bases at J, with 14 bases between. CDR3 in amino acids: CASSSSYRDTGELFF. The CDR3 DNA sequence: TGTGCCAGCAGCTCTAGCTACCGTGACACCGGGGAGCTGTTTTTT.

This rearrangement joins TRBV9 to TRBJ1-3; D might be TRBD1 (5 bases). The V and J ends lost 0 bases and 6 bases respectively, with 13 bases between them. Germline V lookup: CDR1 SGDLS, CDR2 YYNGEE. The CDR3 runs 15 residues. The chain's CDR3 is CASSVEWGEENTIYF. CDR3 DNA: TGTGCCAGCAGCGTAGAGTGGGGGGAGGAAAACACCATATATTTT.

The CDR3 DNA sequence: TGTGCCAGCAGATATACCACGTACCCGAACACTGAAGCTTTCTTT. It yields the protein CASRYTTYPNTEAFF. The rearrangement uses TRBV6-5 and TRBJ1-1, with D unresolved. Germline CDR1 reads MNHEY; CDR2 reads SVGAGI. V was shortened by 6 bases and J by 1 base, with 15 bases between the two germline ends. The CDR3 runs to 15 residues.

This clone occurred a few times. This chain links TRBV7-2 with TRBJ2-7; D call uncertain. The CDR3 totals 15 residues. Germline V gives CDR1 SGHTA, CDR2 FQGNSA. V lost 4 bases and J lost 2, with 15 bases in between. The CDR3 here is CASSSRPGDPYEQYF. CDR3 nucleotide sequence: TGTGCCAGCAGCTCAAGACCTGGGGATCCCTACGAGCAGTACTTC. The full variable domain, completed using reference TRBV7-2 and TRBJ2-7, is GAGVSQSPSNKVTEKGKDVELRCDPISGHTALYWYRQSLGQGLEFLIYFQGNSAPDKSGLPSDRFSAERTGGSVSTLTIQRTQQEDSAVYLCASSSRPGDPYEQYFGPGTRLTVT.